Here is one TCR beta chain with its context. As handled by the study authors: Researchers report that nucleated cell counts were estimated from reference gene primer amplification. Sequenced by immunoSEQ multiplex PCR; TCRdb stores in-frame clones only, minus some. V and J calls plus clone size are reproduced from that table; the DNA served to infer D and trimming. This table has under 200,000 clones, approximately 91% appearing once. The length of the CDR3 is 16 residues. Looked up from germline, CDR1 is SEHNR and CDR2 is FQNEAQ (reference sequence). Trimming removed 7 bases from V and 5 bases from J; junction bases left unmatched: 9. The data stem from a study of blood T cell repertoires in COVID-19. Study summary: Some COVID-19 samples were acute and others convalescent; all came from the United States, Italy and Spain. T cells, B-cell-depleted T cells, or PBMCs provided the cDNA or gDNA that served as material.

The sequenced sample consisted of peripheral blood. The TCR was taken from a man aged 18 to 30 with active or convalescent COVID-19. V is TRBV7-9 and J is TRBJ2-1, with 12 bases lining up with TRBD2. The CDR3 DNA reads TGTGCCAGCACCAAGACTAGCGGGAGAGAGGACAATGAGCAGTTCTTC. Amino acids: CASTKTSGREDNEQFF.